This TCR beta chain is drawn from a study of cytomegalovirus exposure and HLA in healthy donors (dated 2017 in TCRdb). About the study as a whole: According to an earlier analysis of 550 to 750 of the donors, roughly 180 million T cells yielded approximately 120 million unique TCR beta sequences and approximately 300 Gb of sequence data. About 310 gigabases of sequencing data and approximately 84 million unique TCR sequences were included in an early release covering several hundred HLA-typed donors. The genetic ancestry cluster associated with self-reported Caucasian donors included about 81% of the approximately 400 genotyped donors. The aim of the study was to test whether cataloging public T cell receptors could identify signatures of past pathogen exposure. Using immunosequencing, the study profiled T cell repertoires from 666 subjects and related those repertoires to cytomegalovirus serostatus. In addition to the first cohort of 650 to 750 subjects, a separate validation cohort of around 110 different subjects was used. The study combined high-throughput TCR immunosequencing, statistical association of individual TCRs with disease status, and machine learning to predict cytomegalovirus infection status. A later analysis re-examined previously published TCR beta repertoires from over 500 donors and added high-resolution HLA genotyping to investigate patterns of TCR occurrence. In the later analysis, no new phenotypic data were used to find candidate immune exposures; instead, reliance was placed on TCR beta sequences and their occurrence across donors. To decide whether each TCR beta V gene segment behaved as functional or pseudogenic, an earlier analysis of some 570 of the donors relied on high-throughput TCR beta sequencing. Donor age, sex, ethnicity and CMV serostatus were compiled together with the repertoire data. In a later genetic analysis, genome-wide SNP genotypes for about three fifths of the 666 donors were used, and that subset was treated as a discovery cohort. All discovery cohort repertoires had been generated on a single sequencing platform. Both class I and class II loci were covered by HLA typing, at four-digit resolution. The number of donors typed differed by locus, with roughly 620-630 for A, B, C, DRB1 and DQB1, roughly 550 for DQA1, approximately 570 for DPA1, and roughly 450 for DPB1. Four or five DR-DQ haplotypes were handled as single units for association and clustering because linkage in the cohort was strong. On average, roughly 240,000 unique TCR beta nucleotide sequences were sequenced per donor among a few hundred genotyped donors of the cohort, with roughly 18% of those sequences being non-productive. Here is what the overall study found, with its caveats: A few of the identified cytomegalovirus-associated TCR beta chains were confirmed in vitro to be specific for cytomegalovirus antigens. The sequencing pipeline was judged likely to have produced a cluster of highly shared sequence variants as a technical artifact. Assigning TCR associations to individual alleles was difficult when HLA alleles, especially DR and DQ, strongly co-occurred. At a false discovery rate of 0.05, a later analysis linked approximately 18,000 TCR beta sequences to specific HLA alleles. It was suggested by the authors that the approach could potentially be generalized to other disease states and immunological phenotypes. Across donors, most TCR sequences were observed very rarely, whereas some public TCRs were present in many individuals. Because counts were too low, seventeen rarely observed V segments, including chromosome 9 orphons, were left out of the earlier analysis of 500 to 650 of the donors. Most CMV-associated TCR beta chains appeared to be HLA-restricted in a later analysis, and the HLA associations seemed to be driven largely by CMV exposure. Only TCR beta chains were sequenced in this cohort, and the absence of alpha or paired-chain data limited detectable features. In an earlier analysis of about 540 of the donors, most TCR beta V segments were observed in productive rearrangements about 87% or about 30% of the time, broadly matching IMGT annotations. According to a later genetic analysis, donors in an Asian-associated ancestry cluster had fewer N-insertions in productive TCRs than the approximately 630-donor mean. A further reported finding was that TCR beta sequences accurately predicted the HLA-A and HLA-B alleles for most subjects in the first cohort. A later analysis found that HLA-associated TCR beta chains were more clonally expanded and had lower generation probabilities than equally common non-associated chains. A later analysis reported that several top co-occurrence clusters appeared linked to parvovirus B19, influenza, CMV and Epstein-Barr virus. The classifier was reported to diagnose cytomegalovirus status with high specificity and sensitivity in both the original cohort and the validation cohort. HLA typing was unavailable for some donors at each locus, so association tests used only the typed subset. The presence/absence analyses assumed that sequencing depth was roughly uniform across donors, and that assumption may not be true. V-gene and J-gene trimming of TCR beta chains was associated with a missense DCLRE1C variant in a later genetic analysis, and the association was replicated in an independent cohort. A later analysis found that TCR association rates varied across HLA loci, with DRB1 alleles showing the most associated TCRs and HLA-C alleles the fewest. The only immune exposure information available for the cohort was CMV serostatus. Linkage disequilibrium might explain the correlated functional status among segregating V segments, but an unknown experimental factor could not be excluded. The study listed 150 to 200 TCR beta chains as associated with cytomegalovirus.

Preparation of the library involved the immunoSEQ multiplex PCR assay. A mixture of 60 forward primers for TCR Vbeta segments and 13 reverse primers for TCR Jbeta segments was used in the multiplex PCR. A multiplex PCR assay on genomic DNA amplified the CDR3 region of rearranged TCR beta genes. Amplified TCR beta libraries were sequenced as 87-base-pair reads on the Illumina HiSeq System. In the original analysis: In a later analysis, 70 million to 95 million unique TCR beta chains were counted across the 500 to 850 repertoires, and approximately 11 million of these chains were shared by at least two donors. Raw reads were error-corrected and collapsed into unique sequences by a nearest-neighbor algorithm in which closely related sequences were merged to remove PCR and sequencing errors. V, D and J gene segments were assigned by aligning CDR3 sequences to IMGT reference sequences. Each retained sequence needed at least a six-nucleotide match to both a V gene segment and a J gene segment. A rearrangement counted as productive if the CDR3 had no stop codons and remained in frame with V and J, and every other rearrangement counted as non-productive. Following IMGT convention, CDR3 was defined as the stretch from the second conserved V-encoded cysteine to the conserved J-encoded phenylalanine. The earlier analysis of 587 of the donors excluded any sequence lacking an unambiguous match to a single V gene segment. In an earlier analysis of some 590 of the donors, a V segment was called functional when productive rearrangements were above 56.7%, and segregating when the standard deviation between donors exceeded 5%. To diagnose cytomegalovirus status from the catalog of TCR beta chain sequences, a statistical classification framework was built. In a later analysis, V and J genes were assigned by comparing TCR nucleotide sequences against IMGT/GENE-DB human TR gene sequences. Using the TCRdist pipeline, a later analysis assigned CDR3 sequences along with most-parsimonious VDJ recombination scenarios. In a later analysis, each TCR beta chain was defined by its CDR3 amino acid sequence together with its V-gene family, and reads lacking a unique V-gene family were excluded. In a later analysis, fewer than 650 highly shared, low-generation-probability nucleotide sequences were removed to address suspected cross-contamination and a sequencing artifact. A later analysis calculated a clonal expansion index for each public chain from normalized within-repertoire ranks of inferred template counts. In a later analysis, generation probabilities were computed using a VDJ recombination model fitted to out-of-frame rearrangements, and the results were checked against IGoR. A later analysis scored TCR-TCR, TCR-HLA and TCR-CMV co-occurrence with hypergeometric tests, applying a repertoire-size bias correction to TCR pairs. A later analysis estimated false discovery rates by permuting HLA or CMV assignments 20 times. A later analysis grouped co-occurring TCRs with DBSCAN, adding TCRdist sequence similarity when clustering within HLA-allele-positive subsets. For co-occurrence clustering, repertoires with fewer than 30,000 or more than 120,000 public chains were excluded, along with 5 or 6 repertoires with anomalous nucleotide sharing. The table comes from immuneACCESS by way of TCRdb, which keeps in-frame sequences with V and J called. Part of the clones is missing from these tables; in studies checked, under half for an unresolved V gene and the rest for unknown reasons. Clone size and V and J calls were adopted from that table, with D and trimming inferred from the DNA. The table for this sample records 150,000 to 250,000 clones. The ten largest make up 0.74% of the sample.

Points on this clone: Which antigen it targets is not known.

The cohort consisted of hundreds of healthy bone marrow donors. At the time of sampling, all cohort members were nominally healthy, though unrecorded immune exposures were likely present. The donor tested CMV seronegative, placing the donor among the 350 or so seronegative members of the cohort. Every donor gave a peripheral blood sample, and the peripheral blood mononuclear cells from that sample were used for TCR beta sequencing. The Qiagen DNeasy Blood Extraction Kit was used to extract genomic DNA from the blood cell samples. The sample comprised PBMCs. The clonotype was recovered from a boy aged 10-17 years in good health and CMV-seronegative.

The CDR3 sequence is CASSLSRTENTEAFF. The DNA sequence reads TGCGCCAGCAGCTTGTCGCGGACAGAGAACACTGAAGCTTTCTTT. This chain joins TRBV5-1 to TRBJ1-1; TRBD1 might be the D gene, on 6 matching bases. Looking up the germline V gene yields CDR1 SGHRS and CDR2 YFSETQ. Between the V and J ends, shortened by 1 base and 1 base respectively, the junction contains 11 bases. The CDR3 numbers 15 residues from cysteine through phenylalanine. The kept DNA is CDR3 alone, 45 bases in frame from the first base. The entire variable domain, with the stretches around the CDR3 drawn from the reference TRBV5-1 and TRBJ1-1 proteins, is KAGVTQTPRYLIKTRGQQVTLSCSPISGHRSVSWYQQTPGQGLQFLFEYFSETQRNKGNFPGRFSGRQFSNSRSEMNVSTLELGDSALYLCASSLSRTENTEAFFGQGTRLTVV.